Included here is one TCR beta chain sequence, with context. This clone appeared a few times. No cognate antigen has been identified for it. Nothing much larger sits one base from this clone, and base qualities are not available. This entry is derived from a study of blood T cell repertoires in COVID-19 (dated by TCRdb to about 2020). Looking at the study overall: The collaborator samples originated in the United States, Italy and Spain and spanned the acute and convalescent phases of COVID-19. The material from the prospective study consisted of cDNA or gDNA derived from T cells, B-cell-depleted T cells, or PBMCs. Deeply sampled blood TCRbeta repertoires from subjects exposed to, actively infected with, or recovered from COVID-19 were included in the dataset. The repertoires were released in a freely available public database meant as a resource for research on the immune response to SARS-CoV-2. Samples came from the ongoing ImmuneRACE study (first 160 participants) plus 1,254 subjects from 6 global collaborators. Sample metadata almost always included a de-identified subject ID, COVID-19 status, age in years and sex. HLA class I and class II types, where available, came from metadata supplied by the sample provider rather than from assay-based typing.

TCRbeta CDR3 regions were amplified from genomic DNA by means of the immunoSEQ Assay, a bias-controlled multiplex PCR. On the study's bioinformatics: Nucleated cell counts per sample were estimated from amplification of reference gene primers within the assay. To quantify the absolute abundance of each unique TCRbeta CDR3 rearrangement, sequence reads were collapsed and filtered. For each sample, productive Simpson clonality was calculated as the square root of Simpson's diversity index over productive rearrangements. Held by TCRdb, this immuneACCESS table contains in-frame sequences only and omits some clones. Under half of the omission traces to an unresolved V gene where checked; the cause of the rest is unknown. D and trimming come from the DNA, and the V and J calls and clone size come from that table. This sample has roughly 290,000 clones in its table, and 85% of those were observed once. The ten biggest clones cover around 4% of the sample.

Here is what the overall study found, with its caveats: The quantity of clinical and demographic metadata differed by source and by participant and was supplied without curation.

The collaborating institutions used their own protocols to collect whole blood in K2EDTA tubes. For TCRbeta analysis, collaborators shipped samples as frozen whole blood, isolated PBMCs, or DNA extracted from either of those sample types. Including the terminal cysteine and phenylalanine, the CDR3 comprises 14 residues. Only the CDR3 DNA is retained, 42 bases long and in frame from the first base. The germline V gene (reference sequence) supplies CDR1 LGHDT and CDR2 YNNKEL. The junction carries 11 bases between V and J, which are trimmed by 4 bases and 4 bases respectively. The clonotype was recovered from a woman between 50 and 59 years old with active or convalescent COVID-19. The specimen sequenced was peripheral blood. The chain uses TRBV3-1 (or the pseudogene TRBV3-2) and TRBJ2-1; no D segment can be confidently identified. The bases read TGTGCCAGCAGCCGGCCTCCCAATTACAATGAGCAGTTCTTC. Its translation is CASSRPPNYNEQFF.